A single sample is the source of the 16 T cell receptor beta chains below, sequenced in a study of neurological immune-mediated disorders. One entry per CDR3 protein results from TCRdb running MiXCR on the 5' RACE reads. The profile shows about 55,000 distinct CDR3 sequences, around 3.5% of them singletons. The source material was PBMCs. These receptors were taken from a man in his 60s with multiple sclerosis.

This clonotype was detected many times. This chain links TRBV12-3 or TRBV12-4 with TRBJ2-4; a weak D match, TRBD1 (5 bases). The germline V and J ends were trimmed by 6 bases and 2 bases, with 11 bases remaining between them. CDR3 size: 14 residues. The CDR3 spells CASSPGSSKNIQYF. CDR3 bases: TGTGCCAGCAGCCCAGGGTCGTCCAAAAACATTCAGTACTTC.

This clonotype appeared many times. The chain couples TRBV27 to TRBJ2-1; D is unclear. The germline CDR1 and CDR2 sequences are MNHEY and SMNVEV (reference sequence). The CDR3 extends over 11 amino acids. Trimming pared 8 bases from V and 9 bases from J, leaving 11 bases between. The chain's CDR3 is CASFWLGEQFF. For the CDR3, the DNA is TGTGCCAGCTTCTGGCTGGGTGAGCAGTTCTTC.

There are a few counts of this clonotype. The CDR3 loop is CSARPTGPNSPLHF. DNA for the CDR3: TGCAGTGCTAGGCCCACCGGACCCAATTCACCCCTCCACTTT. The chain uses TRBV20-1 and TRBJ1-6; D not resolved. The V end lost 3 bases, the J end lost 7 bases, and 13 bases lay between the germline ends. CDR3 length equals 14 residues. The germline CDR1 and CDR2 sequences are DFQATT and SNEGSKA (reference sequence).

At least ten counts were recorded for this clonotype. The chain carries TRBV15 and TRBJ2-1, with TRBD1 as a possible D gene (6 bases). V shed 5 bases and J shed 5 bases, with 16 bases lying between them. The CDR3 is 15 amino acids. CDR1 is LNHNV and CDR2 is YYDKDF in the germline V gene (reference sequence). The CDR3 loop reads CATSGPNRAHNEQFF. Written as DNA, the CDR3 is TGTGCCACCAGCGGACCCAACAGGGCTCACAATGAGCAGTTCTTC.

This clonotype was seen ten or more times. The gene calls are TRBV10-3 and TRBJ2-7; 8 bases agree with TRBD2. The ends lost 2 bases at V and 3 bases at J; junction bases unmatched: 6. Germline CDR1 reads ENHRY; CDR2 reads SYGVKD. The CDR3 spans 15 residues. CDR3 bases: TGTGCCATCAGTGAGGATGGTAGCGGGGACTACGAGCAGTACTTC. Amino acid sequence: CAISEDGSGDYEQYF.

This clonotype showed up many times. CDR3 coding DNA: TGCAGTGCTAGAGTAAGCGGACGGGCGGGAGGCTACACCTTC. This encodes CSARVSGRAGGYTF. The chain uses TRBV20-1 and TRBJ1-2; D call uncertain. The V gene's germline CDR1 is DFQATT and CDR2 SNEGSKA (reference sequence). V was trimmed by 1 base and J by 8 bases, leaving 17 bases between them. CDR3 length equals 14 residues.

This clonotype was seen many times. The chain carries TRBV7-8 and TRBJ2-7; D call uncertain. V lost 2 bases, J lost 3 bases, and 5 bases lay in between. The CDR3 runs 12 residues. CDR1 and CDR2 from the germline V gene are SGHVS and FQNEAQ. The CDR3 DNA reads TGTGCCAGCAGCTTATTGGGCTACGAGCAGTACTTC. Translation: CASSLLGYEQYF.

This clonotype was seen ten or more times. V is TRBV29-1 and J is TRBJ2-6; no firm D call. Germline V gene data show CDR1 as SQVTM and CDR2 as ANQGSEA. CDR3 length equals 13 residues. Trimming pared 4 bases from V and 0 bases from J, leaving 4 bases between. CDR3 protein: CSVASSGANVLTF. In DNA form, the CDR3 reads TGCAGCGTTGCGAGCTCTGGGGCCAACGTCCTGACTTTC.

This clonotype occurred many times. This chain uses TRBV20-1 with TRBJ2-7; D is possibly TRBD2 (7 bases). CDR3 size: 12 residues. The V gene's germline CDR1 is DFQATT and CDR2 SNEGSKA (reference sequence). Deletions cut 8 bases from V and 5 bases from J, with 16 bases between. CDR3 nucleotides: TGCAGTCCTAAGGAGGGGGGGAACGAGCAGTACTTC. As protein: CSPKEGGNEQYF.

This clonotype has at least ten counts. The rearrangement links TRBV5-1 to TRBJ1-1, with D tentatively TRBD1 (5 bases). Trimming shortened V by 2 bases and J by 1 base, and 12 bases separated the two germline ends. The CDR3 has 15 amino acids. Germline V gene sequence: CDR1 SGHRS, CDR2 YFSETQ. CDR3 sequence reads: CASSFSRGANTEAFF. CDR3 sequence (DNA): TGCGCCAGCAGCTTCTCCCGGGGCGCGAACACTGAAGCTTTCTTT.

Ten or more counts support this clonotype. The J gene is TRBJ2-2, the V gene TRBV6-6; a possible D gene is TRBD1 (5 bases). The CDR3 loop spans 14 amino acids. Trimming took 8 bases from V and 0 from J, leaving 10 bases between them. In germline, CDR1 is MNHNY, CDR2 SVGAGI (reference sequence). For the CDR3, the DNA is TGTGCCAGCGCTACAGGAGCGAACACCGGGGAGCTGTTTTTT. Protein sequence: CASATGANTGELFF.

At least ten counts were recorded for this clonotype. V usage is TRBV4-2 and J usage is TRBJ2-2; D is ambiguous. Per germline, CDR1 LGHNA and CDR2 YNFKEQ. This CDR3 has 13 residues. V dropped 7 bases and J dropped 4 bases, with 10 bases sitting between them. CDR3 bases: TGTGCCAGCATGACTCGGGTCACCGGGGAGCTGTTTTTT. Amino acid sequence: CASMTRVTGELFF.

This clonotype was seen at least ten times. The CDR3 DNA is TGTGCCAGCAGCCAAGGTTTCTCCGGGACGGCTGGATCCGGCTACACCTTC. Its translation: CASSQGFSGTAGSGYTF. This chain connects TRBV3-1 to TRBJ1-2; TRBD1 is a possible D gene (5 bases). The V and J ends lost 1 base and 8 bases respectively, with 23 bases between them. CDR1 LGHDT and CDR2 YNNKEL come from the germline V gene (reference sequence). This CDR3 is 17 amino acids long.

This clonotype was recorded many times. The chain is built from TRBV10-3 and TRBJ2-2; possibly TRBD1 for D (5 bases). Germline CDR1 and CDR2: ENHRY and SYGVKD. Trimming took off 3 bases at V and 6 bases at J, with 5 bases between the two ends. The CDR3 has 12 amino acids. CDR3 DNA: TGTGCCATCAGTGACAGGGCCGGGGAGCTGTTTTTT. Translation gives CAISDRAGELFF.

This clonotype was counted at least ten times. The chain is built from TRBV5-1 and TRBJ2-1, with TRBD1 matching over 8 bases. The V gene's germline CDR1 is SGHRS and CDR2 YFSETQ. This CDR3 contains 19 residues. Unmatched junction bases numbered 16, after V lost 2 bases and J lost 3 bases. Written as DNA, the CDR3 is TGCGCCAGCAGCTTCTCGGCAGGGGGCAAGGGAGCGGGCTACAATGAGCAGTTCTTC. Protein: CASSFSAGGKGAGYNEQFF.

The chain joins TRBV20-1 to TRBJ1-2, with 7 bases aligning to TRBD1. This CDR3 contains 13 residues. J was trimmed by 5 bases and V by 7 bases; bases with no gene match: 10. Germline V gene lookup returns CDR1 DFQATT and CDR2 SNEGSKA (reference sequence). CDR3 loop: CSVGKTGEYGYTF. As DNA, the CDR3 is TGCAGTGTTGGAAAAACAGGGGAGTATGGCTACACCTTC.